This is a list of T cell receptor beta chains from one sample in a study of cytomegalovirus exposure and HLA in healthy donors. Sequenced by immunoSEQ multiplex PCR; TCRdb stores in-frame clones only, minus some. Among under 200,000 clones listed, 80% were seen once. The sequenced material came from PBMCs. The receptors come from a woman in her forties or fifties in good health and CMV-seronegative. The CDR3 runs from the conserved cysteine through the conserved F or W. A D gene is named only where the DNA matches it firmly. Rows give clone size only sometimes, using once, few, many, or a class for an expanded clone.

CDR3: CASSLSRTGVDEQFF; DNA: TGTGCCAGCAGTTTATCCAGGACAGGGGTGGATGAGCAGTTCTTC; J: TRBJ2-1; size: .; V: TRBV28; D: TRBD1
CDR3: CASSLSFVRGAISYEQYF; DNA: TGCGCCAGCAGCCTTAGCTTTGTCCGGGGGGCTATCTCCTACGAGCAGTACTTC; J: TRBJ2-7; size: once; V: TRBV4-3; D: .
CDR3: CASSVGGGPSEGTQYF; DNA: TGTGCCAGCAGCGTAGGGGGGGGGCCCAGCGAGGGTACGCAGTATTTT; J: TRBJ2-3; size: .; V: TRBV9; D: .
CDR3: CASSPRGSQPQHF; DNA: TGTGCCAGCAGCCCTAGGGGATCTCAGCCCCAGCATTTT; J: TRBJ1-5; size: .; V: TRBV14; D: .
CDR3: CASSYPGTGGGYTF; DNA: TGTGCCAGCAGTTATCCCGGGACAGGGGGCGGCTACACCTTC; J: TRBJ1-2; size: .; V: TRBV6-5; D: TRBD1
CDR3: CASSATKDTQYF; DNA: TGTGCCAGCAGTGCGACAAAAGATACGCAGTATTTT; J: TRBJ2-3; size: once; V: TRBV28; D: .
CDR3: CASSYRPGRGTEAFF; DNA: TGTGCCAGCAGCTATCGACCCGGGAGGGGCACTGAAGCTTTCTTT; J: TRBJ1-1; size: .; V: TRBV11-2; D: .
CDR3: CSVGQNYGYTF; DNA: TGCAGCGTTGGACAGAACTATGGCTACACCTTC; J: TRBJ1-2; size: .; V: TRBV29-1; D: .
CDR3: CASSRGQVNSPLHF; DNA: TGTGCCAGCAGCCGCGGACAGGTTAATTCACCCCTCCACTTT; J: TRBJ1-6; size: .; V: TRBV14; D: TRBD1
CDR3: CASGTSAVGELFF; DNA: TGTGCCAGCGGGACTTCCGCGGTAGGGGAGCTGTTTTTT; J: TRBJ2-2; size: .; V: TRBV28; D: .
CDR3: CAISDLGTAYGYTF; DNA: TGTGCCATCAGTGACCTCGGGACAGCCTATGGCTACACCTTC; J: TRBJ1-2; size: .; V: TRBV10-3; D: TRBD1
CDR3: CASSSARLTGTSGRSVGELFF; DNA: TGTGCCAGCAGTTCCGCACGCCTAACCGGGACTAGCGGGAGATCTGTCGGGGAGCTGTTTTTT; J: TRBJ2-2; size: .; V: TRBV28; D: TRBD2
CDR3: CSVSGTGGSGQPQHF; DNA: TGCAGCGTCTCCGGGACAGGGGGCTCTGGTCAGCCCCAGCATTTT; J: TRBJ1-5; size: few; V: TRBV29-1; D: TRBD1
CDR3: CASSPGGYGYTF; DNA: TGTGCCAGCAGCCCCGGGGGCTATGGCTACACCTTC; J: TRBJ1-2; size: .; V: TRBV5-4; D: .